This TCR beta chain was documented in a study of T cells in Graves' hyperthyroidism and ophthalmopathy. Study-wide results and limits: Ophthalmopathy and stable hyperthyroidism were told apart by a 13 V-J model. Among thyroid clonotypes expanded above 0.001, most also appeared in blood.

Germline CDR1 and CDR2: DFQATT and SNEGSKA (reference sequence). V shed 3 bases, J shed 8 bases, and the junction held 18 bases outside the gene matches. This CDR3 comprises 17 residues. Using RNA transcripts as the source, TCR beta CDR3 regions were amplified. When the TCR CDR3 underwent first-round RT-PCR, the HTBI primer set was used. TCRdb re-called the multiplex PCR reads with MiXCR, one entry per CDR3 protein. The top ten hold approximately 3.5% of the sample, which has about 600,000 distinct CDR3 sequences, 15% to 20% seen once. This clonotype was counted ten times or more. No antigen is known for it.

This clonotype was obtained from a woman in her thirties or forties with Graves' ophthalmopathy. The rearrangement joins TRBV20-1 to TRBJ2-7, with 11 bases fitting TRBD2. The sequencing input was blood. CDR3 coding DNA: TGCAGTGCTAGTCCCCCTAGGACTAGCGGGTCGCTTGAGCAGCAGTACTTC. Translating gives CSASPPRTSGSLEQQYF.